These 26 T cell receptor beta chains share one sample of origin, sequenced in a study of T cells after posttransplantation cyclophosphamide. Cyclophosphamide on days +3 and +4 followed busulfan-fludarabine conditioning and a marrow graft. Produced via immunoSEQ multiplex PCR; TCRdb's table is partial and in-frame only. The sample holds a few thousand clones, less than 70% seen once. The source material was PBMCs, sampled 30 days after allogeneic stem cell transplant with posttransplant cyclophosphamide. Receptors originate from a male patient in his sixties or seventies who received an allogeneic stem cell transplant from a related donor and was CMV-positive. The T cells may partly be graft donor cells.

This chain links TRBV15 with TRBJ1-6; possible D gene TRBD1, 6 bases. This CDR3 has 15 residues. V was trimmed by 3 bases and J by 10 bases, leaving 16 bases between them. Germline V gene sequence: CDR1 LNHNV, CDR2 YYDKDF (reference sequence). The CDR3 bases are TGTGCCACCAGCAGCGAAACAGGGAAGAGATCACCCCTCCACTTT. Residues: CATSSETGKRSPLHF.

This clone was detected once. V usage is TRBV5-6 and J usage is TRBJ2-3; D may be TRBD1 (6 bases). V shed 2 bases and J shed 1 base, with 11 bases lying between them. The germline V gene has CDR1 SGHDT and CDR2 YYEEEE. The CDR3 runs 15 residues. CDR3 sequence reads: CASSLFNRGTDTQYF. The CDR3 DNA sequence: TGTGCCAGCAGCTTATTTAACAGGGGCACAGATACGCAGTATTTT.

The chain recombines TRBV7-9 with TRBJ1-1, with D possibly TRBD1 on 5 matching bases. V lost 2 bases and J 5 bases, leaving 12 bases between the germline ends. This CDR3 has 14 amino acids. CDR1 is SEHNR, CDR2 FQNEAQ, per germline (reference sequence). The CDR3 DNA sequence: TGTGCCAGCAGCTTACAGGGCGATTTAACTGAAGCTTTCTTT. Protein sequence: CASSLQGDLTEAFF.

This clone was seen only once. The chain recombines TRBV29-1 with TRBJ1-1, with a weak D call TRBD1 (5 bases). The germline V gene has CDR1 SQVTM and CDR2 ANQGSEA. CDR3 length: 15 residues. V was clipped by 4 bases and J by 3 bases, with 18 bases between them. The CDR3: CSVVIVRTPYTEAFF. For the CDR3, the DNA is TGCAGCGTTGTAATAGTGCGGACACCCTACACTGAAGCTTTCTTT.

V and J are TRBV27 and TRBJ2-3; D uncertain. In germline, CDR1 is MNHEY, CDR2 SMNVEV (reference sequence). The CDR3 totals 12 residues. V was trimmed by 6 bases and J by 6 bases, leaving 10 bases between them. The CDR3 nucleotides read TGTGCCAGCAGCTTCCTGAGGGATACGCAGTATTTT. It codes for CASSFLRDTQYF.

In nucleotides, the CDR3 is TGTGCCAGCAGCGAAAGACTTCCGCTCGACCGAACTTACGAGCAGTACTTC. Translating it yields CASSERLPLDRTYEQYF. The rearrangement links TRBV7-8 to TRBJ2-7; D remains ambiguous. CDR3 length: 17 amino acids. V lost 5 bases to trimming and J lost 4 bases, with 24 bases between them. Per germline, CDR1 SGHVS and CDR2 FQNEAQ.

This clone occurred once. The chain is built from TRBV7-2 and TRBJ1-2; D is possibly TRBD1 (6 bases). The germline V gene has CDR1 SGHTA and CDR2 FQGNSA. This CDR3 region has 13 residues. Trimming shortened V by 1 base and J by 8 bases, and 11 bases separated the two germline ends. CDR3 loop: CASSLDRVGGYTF. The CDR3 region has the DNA TGTGCCAGCAGCTTAGACAGGGTTGGCGGCTACACCTTC.

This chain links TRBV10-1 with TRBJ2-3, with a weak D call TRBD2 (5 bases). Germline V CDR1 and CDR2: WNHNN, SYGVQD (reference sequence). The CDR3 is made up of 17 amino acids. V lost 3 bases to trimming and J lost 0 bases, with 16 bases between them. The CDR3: CASSDKGSAPSTDTQYF. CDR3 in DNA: TGCGCCAGCAGTGATAAAGGGAGTGCACCTAGCACAGATACGCAGTATTTT.

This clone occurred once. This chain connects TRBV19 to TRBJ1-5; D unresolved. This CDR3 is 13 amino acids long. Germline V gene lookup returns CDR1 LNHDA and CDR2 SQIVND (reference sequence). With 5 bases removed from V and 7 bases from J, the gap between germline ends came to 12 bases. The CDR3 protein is CASSASGRQPQHF. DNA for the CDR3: TGTGCCAGTAGTGCTTCGGGTAGGCAGCCCCAGCATTTT.

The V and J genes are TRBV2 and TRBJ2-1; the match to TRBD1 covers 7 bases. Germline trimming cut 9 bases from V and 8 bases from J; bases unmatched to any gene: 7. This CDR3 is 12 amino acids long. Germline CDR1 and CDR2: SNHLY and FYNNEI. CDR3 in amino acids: CASSGGMDEQFF. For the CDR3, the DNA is TGTGCCAGTTCAGGGGGTATGGATGAGCAGTTCTTC. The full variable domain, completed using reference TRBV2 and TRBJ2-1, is EPEVTQTPSHQVTQMGQEVILRCVPISNHLYFYWYRQILGQKVEFLVSFYNNEISEKSEIFDDQFSVERPDGSNFTLKIRSTKLEDSAMYFCASSGGMDEQFFGPGTRLTVL.

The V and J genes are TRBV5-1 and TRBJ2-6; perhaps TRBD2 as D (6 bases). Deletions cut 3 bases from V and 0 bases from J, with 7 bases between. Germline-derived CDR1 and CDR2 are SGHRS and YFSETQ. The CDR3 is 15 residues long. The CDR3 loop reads CASSYGGSGANVLTF. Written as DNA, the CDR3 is TGCGCCAGCAGCTACGGGGGCTCTGGGGCCAACGTCCTGACTTTC.

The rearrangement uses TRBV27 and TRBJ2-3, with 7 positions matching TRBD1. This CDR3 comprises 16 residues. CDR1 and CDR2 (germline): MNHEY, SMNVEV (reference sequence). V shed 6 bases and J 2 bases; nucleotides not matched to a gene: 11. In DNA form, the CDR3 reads TGTGCCAGCAGCCGCCGACAGGGTACCTTCACAGATACGCAGTATTTT. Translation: CASSRRQGTFTDTQYF.

CDR3 region: CAAGPAGGTDTQYF. The DNA of the CDR3 is TGTGCCGCCGGCCCGGCGGGGGGCACAGATACGCAGTATTTT. V and J are TRBV10-3 and TRBJ2-3; 7 bases are shared with TRBD2. This CDR3 is 14 amino acids long. Trimming took 11 bases from V and 1 from J; bases not matched to a gene: 9. Germline V gives CDR1 ENHRY, CDR2 SYGVKD.

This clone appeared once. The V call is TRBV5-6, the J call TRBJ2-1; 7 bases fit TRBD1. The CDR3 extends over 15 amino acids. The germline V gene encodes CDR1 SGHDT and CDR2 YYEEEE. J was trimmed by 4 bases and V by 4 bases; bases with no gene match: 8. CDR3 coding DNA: TGTGCCAGCAGCCCACCGGGACAGCTTTACAATGAGCAGTTCTTC. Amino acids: CASSPPGQLYNEQFF.

The CDR3 DNA is TGTGCCAGCAGCCAAAACGGTGCGAACACCGGGGAGCTGTTTTTT. This gives the protein CASSQNGANTGELFF. The chain couples TRBV4-2 to TRBJ2-2, with no clear D. The CDR3 consists of 15 residues. Trimming removed 2 bases at V and 0 bases at J, with 7 bases between. Germline-derived CDR1 and CDR2 are LGHNA and YNFKEQ.

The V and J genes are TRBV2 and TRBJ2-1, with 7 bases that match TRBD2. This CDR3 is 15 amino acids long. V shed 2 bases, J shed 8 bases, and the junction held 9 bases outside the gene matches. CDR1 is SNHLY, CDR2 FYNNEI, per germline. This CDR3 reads CASSEYGGSYDEQFF. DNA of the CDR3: TGTGCCAGCAGTGAATACGGCGGGAGTTACGATGAGCAGTTCTTC.

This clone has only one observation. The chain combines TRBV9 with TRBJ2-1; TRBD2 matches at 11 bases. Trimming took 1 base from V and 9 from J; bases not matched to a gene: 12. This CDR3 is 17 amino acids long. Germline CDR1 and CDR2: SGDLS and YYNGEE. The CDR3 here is CASSVWELAGVVGEQFF. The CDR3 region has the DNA TGTGCCAGCAGCGTATGGGAACTAGCGGGAGTAGTTGGTGAGCAGTTCTTC.

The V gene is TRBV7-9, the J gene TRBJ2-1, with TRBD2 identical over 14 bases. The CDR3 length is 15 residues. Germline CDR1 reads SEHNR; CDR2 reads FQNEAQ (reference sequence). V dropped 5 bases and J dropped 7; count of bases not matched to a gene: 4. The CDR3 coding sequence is TGTGCCAGCAGCCGGACTAGCGGGGGGTTGAATGAGCAGTTCTTC. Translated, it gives CASSRTSGGLNEQFF.

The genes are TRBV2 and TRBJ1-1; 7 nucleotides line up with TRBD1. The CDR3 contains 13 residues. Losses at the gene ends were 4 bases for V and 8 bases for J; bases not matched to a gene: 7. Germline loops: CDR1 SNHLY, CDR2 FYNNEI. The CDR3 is CASSVDREYEAFF. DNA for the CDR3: TGTGCCAGCAGTGTAGACAGGGAATACGAAGCTTTCTTT. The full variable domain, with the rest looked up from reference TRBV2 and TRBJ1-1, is EPEVTQTPSHQVTQMGQEVILRCVPISNHLYFYWYRQILGQKVEFLVSFYNNEISEKSEIFDDQFSVERPDGSNFTLKIRSTKLEDSAMYFCASSVDREYEAFFGQGTRLTVV.

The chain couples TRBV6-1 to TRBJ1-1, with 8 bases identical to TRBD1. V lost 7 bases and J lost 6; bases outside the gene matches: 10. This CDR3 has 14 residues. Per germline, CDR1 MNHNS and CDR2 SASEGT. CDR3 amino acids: CASTRQGRGAEAFF. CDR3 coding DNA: TGTGCCAGCACTCGACAGGGGAGAGGAGCTGAAGCTTTCTTT.

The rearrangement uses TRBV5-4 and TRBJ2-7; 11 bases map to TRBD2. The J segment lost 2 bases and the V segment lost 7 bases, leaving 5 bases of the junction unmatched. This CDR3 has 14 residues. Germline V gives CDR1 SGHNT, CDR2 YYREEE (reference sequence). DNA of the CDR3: TGTGCCAGCGGAGTAGCGGGAGGGACCTACGAGCAGTACTTC. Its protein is CASGVAGGTYEQYF.

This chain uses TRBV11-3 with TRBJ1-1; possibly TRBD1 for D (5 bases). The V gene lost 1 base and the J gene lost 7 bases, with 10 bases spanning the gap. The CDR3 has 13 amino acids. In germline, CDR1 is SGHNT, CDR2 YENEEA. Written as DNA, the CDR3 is TGTGCCAGCAGCTTAGCCGATACAGGTGAAGCTTTCTTT. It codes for CASSLADTGEAFF.

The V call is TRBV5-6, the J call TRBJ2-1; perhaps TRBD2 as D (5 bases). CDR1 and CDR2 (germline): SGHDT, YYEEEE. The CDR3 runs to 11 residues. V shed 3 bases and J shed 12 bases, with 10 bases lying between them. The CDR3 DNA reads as TGTGCCAGCAGCTCCGCTCGGGGGCAGTTCTTC. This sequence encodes CASSSARGQFF.

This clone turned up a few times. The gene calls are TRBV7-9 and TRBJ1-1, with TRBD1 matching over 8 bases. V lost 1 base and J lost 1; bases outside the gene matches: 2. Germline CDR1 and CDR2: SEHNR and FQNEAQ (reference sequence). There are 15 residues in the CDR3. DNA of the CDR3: TGTGCCAGCAGCTTAGTAACAGGGGGGAACACTGAAGCTTTCTTT. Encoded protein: CASSLVTGGNTEAFF.

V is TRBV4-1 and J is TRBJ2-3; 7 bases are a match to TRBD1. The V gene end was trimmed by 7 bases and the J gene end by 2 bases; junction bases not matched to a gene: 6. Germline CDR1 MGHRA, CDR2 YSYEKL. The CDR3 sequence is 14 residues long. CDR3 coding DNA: TGCGCCAGCAACAGGGGACAGTCCACAGATACGCAGTATTTT. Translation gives CASNRGQSTDTQYF.

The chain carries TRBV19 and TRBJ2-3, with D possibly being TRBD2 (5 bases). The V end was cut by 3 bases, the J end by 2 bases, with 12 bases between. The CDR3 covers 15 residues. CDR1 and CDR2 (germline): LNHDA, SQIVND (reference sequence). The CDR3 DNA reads TGTGCCAGTAGTATCGGCCGGACTCCCACAGATACGCAGTATTTT. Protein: CASSIGRTPTDTQYF. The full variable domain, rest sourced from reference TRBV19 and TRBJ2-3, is DGGITQSPKYLFRKEGQNVTLSCEQNLNHDAMYWYRQDPGQGLRLIYYSQIVNDFQKGDIAEGYSVSREKKESFPLTVTSAQKNPTAFYLCASSIGRTPTDTQYFGPGTRLTVL.